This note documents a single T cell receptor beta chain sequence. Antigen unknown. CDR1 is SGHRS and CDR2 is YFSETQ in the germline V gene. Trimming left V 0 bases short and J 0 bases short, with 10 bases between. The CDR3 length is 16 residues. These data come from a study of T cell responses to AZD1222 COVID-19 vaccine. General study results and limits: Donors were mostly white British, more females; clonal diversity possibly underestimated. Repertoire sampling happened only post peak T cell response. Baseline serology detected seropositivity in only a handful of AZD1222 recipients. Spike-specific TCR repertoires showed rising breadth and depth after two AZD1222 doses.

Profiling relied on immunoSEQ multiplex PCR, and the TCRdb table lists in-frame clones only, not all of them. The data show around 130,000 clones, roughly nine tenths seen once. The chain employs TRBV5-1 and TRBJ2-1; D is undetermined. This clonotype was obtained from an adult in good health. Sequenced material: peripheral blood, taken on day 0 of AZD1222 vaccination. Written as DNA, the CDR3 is TGCGCCAGCAGCTTGGGGCTCACGAGCTCCTACAATGAGCAGTTCTTC. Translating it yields CASSLGLTSSYNEQFF. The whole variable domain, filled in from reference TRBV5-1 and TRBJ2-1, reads KAGVTQTPRYLIKTRGQQVTLSCSPISGHRSVSWYQQTPGQGLQFLFEYFSETQRNKGNFPGRFSGRQFSNSRSEMNVSTLELGDSALYLCASSLGLTSSYNEQFFGPGTRLTVL.